One and the same sample provided the 17 T cell receptor beta chains below, sequenced in a study of T cell responses to AZD1222 COVID-19 vaccine. The table came from immunoSEQ multiplex PCR; TCRdb's copy has only in-frame clones and leaves some out. The table has over 65,000 clones, 86% seen once. The sequenced sample was peripheral blood, obtained on day 0 of AZD1222 vaccination. These receptor sequences come from an adult in good health.

This sequence joins TRBV5-6 and TRBJ1-5; tentative D call: TRBD1 (5 bases). Germline values: CDR1 SGHDT, CDR2 YYEEEE. Trimming stripped 4 bases from V and 3 bases from J, with 11 bases between. The CDR3 spans 14 residues. The CDR3 sequence is CASSAGPSNQPQHF. CDR3 coding DNA: TGTGCCAGCAGCGCGGGACCGTCCAATCAGCCCCAGCATTTT.

This chain joins TRBV28 and TRBJ2-7, with 8 bases aligning to TRBD1. The V segment lost 5 bases and the J segment 5 bases; nucleotides outside the gene matches: 8. CDR1 is MDHEN, CDR2 SYDVKM, per germline. The CDR3 length is 14 residues. CDR3 protein: CASSQRDRSHEQYF. The CDR3, as DNA: TGTGCCAGCAGTCAACGGGACAGGTCCCACGAGCAGTACTTC.

This clone was counted once. The J gene is TRBJ1-4, the V gene TRBV6-6; 7 nucleotides align to TRBD1. This CDR3 contains 15 residues. Per germline, CDR1 MNHNY and CDR2 SVGAGI (reference sequence). The trim removed 6 bases at V and 4 bases at J, leaving 8 bases unmatched. DNA of the CDR3: TGTGCCAGCAGGAGGACCGGGACAGTTAATGAAAAACTGTTTTTT. Protein product: CASRRTGTVNEKLFF.

The J gene is TRBJ1-1, the V gene TRBV6-6, with 8 bases fitting TRBD1. There are 13 residues in the CDR3. The germline gives CDR1 MNHNY, CDR2 SVGAGI (reference sequence). Germline trimming cut 2 bases from V and 6 bases from J; bases unmatched to any gene: 2. CDR3 amino acids: CASSYLDRAEAFF. Here the CDR3 DNA reads TGTGCCAGCAGTTACCTGGACAGGGCTGAAGCTTTCTTT.

The CDR3 is CASSLGTEADQPQHF. The DNA of the CDR3 is TGCGCCAGCAGCTTAGGGACGGAAGCCGATCAGCCCCAGCATTTT. This chain uses TRBV5-1 with TRBJ1-5, with a possible D match to TRBD1 (5 bases). Looked up from germline, CDR1 is SGHRS and CDR2 is YFSETQ. Trimming took 2 bases from V and 5 from J, leaving 14 bases between them. The CDR3 is 15 amino acids.

This clone was seen only a few times. In the same sample, other DNA sequences code for this CDR3. V gene TRBV28 combines with J gene TRBJ2-5; D is unclear. This CDR3 has 13 amino acids. Germline V gives CDR1 MDHEN, CDR2 SYDVKM. V was clipped by 3 bases and J by 2 bases, with 7 bases between them. The CDR3 spells CASSFVGQETQYF. The CDR3 region has the DNA TGTGCCAGCAGTTTTGTCGGTCAAGAGACCCAGTACTTC.

This clone appeared a few times. The rearrangement links TRBV7-2 to TRBJ1-2, with TRBD1 matching 8 bases. The CDR3 consists of 15 residues. The V gene end was trimmed by 4 bases and the J gene end by 0 bases; junction bases not matched to a gene: 4. The germline V gene encodes CDR1 SGHTA and CDR2 FQGNSA. The CDR3 DNA reads TGTGCCAGCAGCTCCCGGGACAGGTCTAACTATGGCTACACCTTC. This encodes CASSSRDRSNYGYTF.

V and J are TRBV30 and TRBJ2-4; D remains unclear. Trimming left V 0 bases short and J 9 bases short, with 12 bases between. CDR1 and CDR2 from the germline V gene are GTSNPN and SVGIG (reference sequence). The CDR3 extends over 13 amino acids. The CDR3 sequence: CAWSVIDPRIQYF. Here the CDR3 DNA reads TGTGCCTGGAGTGTAATTGACCCCCGCATTCAGTACTTC.

V and J are TRBV30 and TRBJ1-1; D is unresolved. V was clipped by 4 bases and J by 5 bases, with 8 bases between them. Germline V gene sequence: CDR1 GTSNPN, CDR2 SVGIG (reference sequence). This CDR3 is 11 amino acids long. The CDR3 DNA sequence: TGTGCCTGGAAGACGGGGACTGAAGCTTTCTTT. Its protein is CAWKTGTEAFF.

The DNA for the CDR3 is TGCGCCAGCAGCTTGGAGGGGGGCACTCAGCCCCAGCATTTT. The encoded protein is CASSLEGGTQPQHF. The rearrangement links TRBV5-1 to TRBJ1-5; a possible D gene is TRBD1 (6 bases). This CDR3 contains 14 residues. V was pared by 0 bases and J by 6 bases, with 10 bases between. Germline V gives CDR1 SGHRS, CDR2 YFSETQ.

A few counts support this clone. The V gene is TRBV10-1, the J gene TRBJ2-1; 8 bases are a match to TRBD2. Germline CDR1 WNHNN, CDR2 SYGVQD (reference sequence). V was pared by 3 bases and J by 4 bases, with 5 bases of the junction left unmatched. This CDR3 has 15 amino acids. The CDR3 sequence: CASSDGSSGYNEQFF. The CDR3 nucleotides read TGCGCCAGCAGTGATGGGTCTAGCGGGTACAATGAGCAGTTCTTC.

This clone was picked up one time. The chain's CDR3 is CASSKVAEAYNEQFF. The CDR3 region has the DNA TGTGCCAGTAGTAAGGTAGCGGAGGCCTACAATGAGCAGTTCTTC. The chain couples TRBV19 to TRBJ2-1; D may be TRBD2 (6 bases). The CDR3 runs 15 residues. Germline V gene data show CDR1 as LNHDA and CDR2 as SQIVND (reference sequence). V was cut by 4 bases and J by 2 bases, with 12 bases left in between.

V usage is TRBV11-2 and J usage is TRBJ1-6, with D perhaps TRBD1 (6 bases). The germline V gene encodes CDR1 SGHAT and CDR2 FQNNGV. V lost 4 bases, J lost 8 bases, and 15 bases lay in between. The CDR3 runs 15 residues. In DNA form, the CDR3 reads TGTGCCAGCAGCTCCCAGGGGAGACTGGATTCACCCCTCCACTTT. Residues: CASSSQGRLDSPLHF.

This chain connects TRBV19 to TRBJ1-5; tentatively, D is TRBD1 (6 bases). The germline V and J ends were trimmed by 6 bases and 3 bases, with 15 bases remaining between them. Germline CDR1 and CDR2: LNHDA and SQIVND (reference sequence). The CDR3 runs 15 residues. The CDR3 sequence: CASRFGPGVNQPQHF. CDR3 nucleotides: TGTGCCAGTAGATTTGGCCCAGGGGTCAATCAGCCCCAGCATTTT.

The V call is TRBV6-5, the J call TRBJ1-2; a weak D match, TRBD1 (6 bases). The germline gives CDR1 MNHEY, CDR2 SVGAGI. Trimming cost V 6 bases and J 3 bases, with 8 bases left between them. The CDR3 is made up of 12 amino acids. CDR3 in DNA: TGTGCCAGCAGCGCAGGGGACTATGGCTACACCTTC. Amino acids: CASSAGDYGYTF.

V and J are TRBV19 and TRBJ1-5, with D perhaps matching TRBD1 (5 bases). Between the trimmed V and J ends, which lost 1 base and 5 bases, there was a span of 12 bases. Germline loops: CDR1 LNHDA, CDR2 SQIVND (reference sequence). CDR3 length equals 15 residues. CDR3 sequence (DNA): TGTGCCAGTAGTATAGCAGGGATTGGTCATCAGCCCCAGCATTTT. Its translation: CASSIAGIGHQPQHF.

This sequence joins TRBV7-9 and TRBJ2-3; perhaps TRBD1 as D (5 bases). The V and J ends lost 3 bases and 0 bases respectively, with 7 bases between them. The CDR3 is 14 amino acids. Germline lookup yields CDR1 SEHNR and CDR2 FQNEAQ (reference sequence). CDR3 in amino acids: CASSFRTSTDTQYF. Here the CDR3 DNA reads TGTGCCAGCAGCTTTCGGACAAGCACAGATACGCAGTATTTT.